This T cell receptor beta chain was captured by sequencing in a study of blood T cell repertoires in COVID-19. Study at large: The study drew acute and convalescent COVID-19 samples from the United States, Italy and Spain. T cells, B-cell-depleted T cells, or PBMCs supplied cDNA or gDNA.

Deletions cut 9 bases from V and 4 bases from J, with 21 bases between. In germline, CDR1 is KGHDR, CDR2 SFDVKD. This CDR3 region has 15 residues. Per the study methods: Amplification of reference gene primers provided the estimated nucleated cell counts. Clones were sequenced by immunoSEQ multiplex PCR, and TCRdb holds only the in-frame ones, with some missing. V and J calls plus clone size are reproduced from that table; the DNA served to infer D and trimming. Of around 60,000 clones in the sample, roughly 77% are singletons; the top ten hold under 15%. The sample taken for sequencing was peripheral blood. This TCR derives from a man older than 75 with acute or convalescent COVID-19. V and J are TRBV24-1 and TRBJ2-7; D might be TRBD1 (6 bases). The CDR3 spells CATRNPGTNPYEQYF. The CDR3 DNA reads as TGTGCCACCCGCAATCCCGGGACAAACCCTTACGAGCAGTACTTC.